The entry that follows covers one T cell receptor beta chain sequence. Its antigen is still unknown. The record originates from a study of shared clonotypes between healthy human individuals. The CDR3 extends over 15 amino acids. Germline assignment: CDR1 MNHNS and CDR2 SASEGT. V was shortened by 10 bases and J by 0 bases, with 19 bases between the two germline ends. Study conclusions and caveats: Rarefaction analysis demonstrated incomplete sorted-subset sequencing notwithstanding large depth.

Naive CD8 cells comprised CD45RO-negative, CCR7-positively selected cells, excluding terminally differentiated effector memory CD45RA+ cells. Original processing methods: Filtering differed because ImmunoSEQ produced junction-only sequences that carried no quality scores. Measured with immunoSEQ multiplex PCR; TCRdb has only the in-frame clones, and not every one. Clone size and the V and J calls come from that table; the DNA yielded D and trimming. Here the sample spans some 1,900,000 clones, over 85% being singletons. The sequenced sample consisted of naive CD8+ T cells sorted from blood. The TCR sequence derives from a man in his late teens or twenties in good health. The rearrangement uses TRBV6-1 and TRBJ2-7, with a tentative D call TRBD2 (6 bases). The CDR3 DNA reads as TGTGCCATCCTTATCTGGGGGGTAGCCTCCTACGAGCAGTACTTC. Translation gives CAILIWGVASYEQYF.